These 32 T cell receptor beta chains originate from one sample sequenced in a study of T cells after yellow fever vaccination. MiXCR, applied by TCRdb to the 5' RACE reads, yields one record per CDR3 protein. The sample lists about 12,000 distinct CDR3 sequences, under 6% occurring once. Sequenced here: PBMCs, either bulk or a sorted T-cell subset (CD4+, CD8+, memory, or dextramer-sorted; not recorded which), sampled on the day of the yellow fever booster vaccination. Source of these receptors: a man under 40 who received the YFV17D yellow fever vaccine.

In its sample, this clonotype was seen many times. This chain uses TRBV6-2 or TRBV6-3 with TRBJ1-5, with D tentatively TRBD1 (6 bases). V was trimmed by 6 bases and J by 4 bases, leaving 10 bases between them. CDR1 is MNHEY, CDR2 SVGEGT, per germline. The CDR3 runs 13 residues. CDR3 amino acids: CASRSQGNQPQHF. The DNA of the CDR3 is TGTGCCAGCAGATCACAGGGAAATCAGCCCCAGCATTTT.

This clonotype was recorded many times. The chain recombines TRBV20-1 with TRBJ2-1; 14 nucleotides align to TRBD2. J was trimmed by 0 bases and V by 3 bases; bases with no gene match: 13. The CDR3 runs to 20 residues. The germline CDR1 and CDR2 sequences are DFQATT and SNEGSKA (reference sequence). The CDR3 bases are TGCAGTGCTAGCCCCTTGGGACTAGCGGGGGAAAAAATCTCCTACAATGAGCAGTTCTTC. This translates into CSASPLGLAGEKISYNEQFF.

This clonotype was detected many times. DNA of the CDR3: TGTGCCAGCGGACTCCAGGGTCCACCCCTCCACTTT. Amino acids: CASGLQGPPLHF. This chain links TRBV27 with TRBJ1-6; TRBD1 is a possible D gene (5 bases). The CDR3 spans 12 residues. The V and J ends lost 8 bases and 11 bases respectively, with 13 bases between them. Germline loops: CDR1 MNHEY, CDR2 SMNVEV (reference sequence).

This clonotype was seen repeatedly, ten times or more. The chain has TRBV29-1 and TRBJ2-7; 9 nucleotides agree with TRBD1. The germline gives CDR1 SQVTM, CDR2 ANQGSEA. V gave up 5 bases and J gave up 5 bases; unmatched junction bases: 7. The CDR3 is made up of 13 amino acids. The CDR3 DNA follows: TGCAGCGTTAAGACAGGGGGTTCTCACGAGCAGTACTTC. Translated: CSVKTGGSHEQYF.

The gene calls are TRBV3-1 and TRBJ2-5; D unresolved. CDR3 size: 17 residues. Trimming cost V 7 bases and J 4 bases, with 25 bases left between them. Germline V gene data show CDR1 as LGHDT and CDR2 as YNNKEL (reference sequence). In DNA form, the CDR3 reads TGTGCCAGCACCCAGAGGCTGCCTTGGGCACCTGGAGAGACCCAGTACTTC. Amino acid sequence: CASTQRLPWAPGETQYF.

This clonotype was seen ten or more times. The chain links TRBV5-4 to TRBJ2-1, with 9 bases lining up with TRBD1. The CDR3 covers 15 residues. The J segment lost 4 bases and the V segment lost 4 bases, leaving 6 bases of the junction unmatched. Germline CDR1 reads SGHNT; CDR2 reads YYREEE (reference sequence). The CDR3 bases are TGTGCCAGCAGCCCGGGACAGGGTACTTACAATGAGCAGTTCTTC. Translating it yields CASSPGQGTYNEQFF.

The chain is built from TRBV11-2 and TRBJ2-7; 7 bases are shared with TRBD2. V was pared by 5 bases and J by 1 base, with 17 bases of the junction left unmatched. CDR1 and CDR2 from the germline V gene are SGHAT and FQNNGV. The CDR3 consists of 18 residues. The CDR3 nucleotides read TGTGCCAGCAGCCCCACTTATAGGGGAGGGAGTTCTTCCTACGAGCAGTACTTC. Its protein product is CASSPTYRGGSSSYEQYF.

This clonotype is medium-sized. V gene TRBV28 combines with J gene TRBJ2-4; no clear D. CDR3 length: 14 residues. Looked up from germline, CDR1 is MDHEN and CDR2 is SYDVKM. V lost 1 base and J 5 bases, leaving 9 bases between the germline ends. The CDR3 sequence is CASSLSSLQNIQYF. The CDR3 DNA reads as TGTGCCAGCAGTTTATCTAGTCTCCAAAACATTCAGTACTTC.

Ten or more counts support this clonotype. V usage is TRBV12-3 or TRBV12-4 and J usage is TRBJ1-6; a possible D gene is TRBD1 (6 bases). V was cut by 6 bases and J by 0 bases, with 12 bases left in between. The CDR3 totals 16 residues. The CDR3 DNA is TGTGCCAGCAGACAAGGACAGAGCTCCTATAATTCACCCCTCCACTTT. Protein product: CASRQGQSSYNSPLHF.

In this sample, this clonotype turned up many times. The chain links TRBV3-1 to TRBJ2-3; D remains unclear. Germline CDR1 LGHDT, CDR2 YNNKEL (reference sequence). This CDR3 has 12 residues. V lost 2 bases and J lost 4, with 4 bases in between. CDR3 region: CASSQYADTQYF. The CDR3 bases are TGTGCCAGCAGCCAATATGCAGATACGCAGTATTTT.

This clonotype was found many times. Here the CDR3 DNA reads TGTGCCAGTAGTATCACGCGCGGGCTTCTGTACTTC. This gives the protein CASSITRGLLYF. The chain links TRBV19 to TRBJ2-4, with a weak D call TRBD2 (5 bases). Between the trimmed V and J ends, which lost 3 bases and 15 bases, there was a span of 15 bases. The CDR3 has 12 amino acids. Germline V CDR1 and CDR2: LNHDA, SQIVND (reference sequence).

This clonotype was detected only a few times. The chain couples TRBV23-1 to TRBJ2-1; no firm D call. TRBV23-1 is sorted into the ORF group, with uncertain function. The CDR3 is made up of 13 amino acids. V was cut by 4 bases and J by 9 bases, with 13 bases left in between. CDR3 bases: TGCGCCAGCAGTCTGCGAGGTCGTGGTGAGCAGTTCTTC. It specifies CASSLRGRGEQFF.

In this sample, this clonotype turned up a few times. The CDR3 nucleotides read TGTGCCAGCAGCTTAGTCGGGTTTACAGATACGCAGTATTTT. Amino acid sequence: CASSLVGFTDTQYF. The chain has TRBV7-2 and TRBJ2-3, with D unclear. V was pared by 1 base and J by 3 bases, with 8 bases between. This CDR3 has 14 residues. CDR1 is SGHTA and CDR2 is FQGNSA in the germline V gene.

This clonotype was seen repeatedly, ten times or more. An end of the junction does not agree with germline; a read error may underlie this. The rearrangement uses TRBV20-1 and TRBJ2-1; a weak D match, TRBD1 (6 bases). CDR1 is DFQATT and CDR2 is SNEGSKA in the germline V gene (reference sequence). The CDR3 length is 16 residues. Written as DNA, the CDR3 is TGCTGTGCTAGTTTAGGGGGACCTCGCTCCTACAATGAGCAGTTCTTC. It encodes CCASLGGPRSYNEQFF.

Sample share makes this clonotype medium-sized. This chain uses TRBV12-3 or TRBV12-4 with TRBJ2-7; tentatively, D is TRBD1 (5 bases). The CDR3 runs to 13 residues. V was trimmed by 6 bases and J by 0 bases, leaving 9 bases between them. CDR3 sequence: CASRLDTSYEQYF. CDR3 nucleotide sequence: TGTGCCAGCAGGCTGGACACCTCCTACGAGCAGTACTTC.

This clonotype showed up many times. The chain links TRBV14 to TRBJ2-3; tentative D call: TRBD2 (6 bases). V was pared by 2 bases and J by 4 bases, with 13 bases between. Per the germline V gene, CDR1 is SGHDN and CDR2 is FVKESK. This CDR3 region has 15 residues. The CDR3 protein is CASSQLLAMADTQYF. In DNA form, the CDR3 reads TGTGCCAGCAGCCAATTACTAGCTATGGCAGATACGCAGTATTTT. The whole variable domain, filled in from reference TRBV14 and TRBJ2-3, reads EAGVTQFPSHSVIEKGQTVTLRCDPISGHDNLYWYRRVMGKEIKFLLHFVKESKQDESGMPNNRFLAERTGGTYSTLKVQPAELEDSGVYFCASSQLLAMADTQYFGPGTRLTVL.

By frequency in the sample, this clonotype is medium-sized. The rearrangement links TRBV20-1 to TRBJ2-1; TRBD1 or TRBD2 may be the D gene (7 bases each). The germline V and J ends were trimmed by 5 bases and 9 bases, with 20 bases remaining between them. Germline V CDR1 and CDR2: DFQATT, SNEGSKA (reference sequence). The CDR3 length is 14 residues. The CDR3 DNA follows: TGCAGTGCTGAAAGGACTAGGAAGGGGGCTGAGCAGTTCTTC. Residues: CSAERTRKGAEQFF.

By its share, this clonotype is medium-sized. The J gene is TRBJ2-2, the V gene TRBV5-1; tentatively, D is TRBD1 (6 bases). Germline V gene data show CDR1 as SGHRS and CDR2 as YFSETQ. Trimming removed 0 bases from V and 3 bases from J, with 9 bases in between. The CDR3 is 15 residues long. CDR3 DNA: TGCGCCAGCAGCTTGGTTGGGGGCGACACCGGGGAGCTGTTTTTT. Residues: CASSLVGGDTGELFF.

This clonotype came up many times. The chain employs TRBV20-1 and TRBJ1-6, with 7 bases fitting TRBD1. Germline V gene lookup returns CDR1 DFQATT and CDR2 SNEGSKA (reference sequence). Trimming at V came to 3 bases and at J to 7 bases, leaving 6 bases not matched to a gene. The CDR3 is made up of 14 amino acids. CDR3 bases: TGCAGTGCTAGCGTCTCAGGGGGAAATTCACCCCTCCACTTT. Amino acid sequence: CSASVSGGNSPLHF.

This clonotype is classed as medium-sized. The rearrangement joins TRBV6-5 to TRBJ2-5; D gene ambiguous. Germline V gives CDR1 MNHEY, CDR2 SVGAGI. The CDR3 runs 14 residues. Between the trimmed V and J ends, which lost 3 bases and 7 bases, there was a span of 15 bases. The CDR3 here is CASSYRKEGGTQYF. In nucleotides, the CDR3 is TGTGCCAGCAGTTATCGGAAGGAAGGCGGGACCCAGTACTTC.

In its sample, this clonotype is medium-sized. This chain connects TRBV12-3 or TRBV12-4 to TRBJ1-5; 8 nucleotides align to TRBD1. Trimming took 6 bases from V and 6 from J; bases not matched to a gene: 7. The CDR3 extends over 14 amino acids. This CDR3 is CASSLTGVVQPQHF. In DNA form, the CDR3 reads TGTGCCAGCAGCCTGACAGGGGTAGTTCAGCCCCAGCATTTT.

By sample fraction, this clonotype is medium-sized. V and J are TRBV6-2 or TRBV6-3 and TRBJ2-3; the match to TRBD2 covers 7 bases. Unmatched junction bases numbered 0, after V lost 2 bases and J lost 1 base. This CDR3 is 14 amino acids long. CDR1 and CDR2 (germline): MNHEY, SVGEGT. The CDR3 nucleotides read TGTGCCAGCAGTTACGCGGGAGGCACAGATACGCAGTATTTT. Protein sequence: CASSYAGGTDTQYF.

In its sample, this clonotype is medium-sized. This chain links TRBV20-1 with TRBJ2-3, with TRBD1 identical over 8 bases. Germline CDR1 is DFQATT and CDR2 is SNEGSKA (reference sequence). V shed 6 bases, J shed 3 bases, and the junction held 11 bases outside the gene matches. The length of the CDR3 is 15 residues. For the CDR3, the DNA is TGCAGTGCGGGGGACAGGCCTGCCGGAACAGATACGCAGTATTTT. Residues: CSAGDRPAGTDTQYF.

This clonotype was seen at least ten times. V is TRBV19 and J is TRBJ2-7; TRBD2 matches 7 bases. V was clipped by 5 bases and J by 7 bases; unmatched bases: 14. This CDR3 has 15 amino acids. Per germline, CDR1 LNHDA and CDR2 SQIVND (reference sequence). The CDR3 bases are TGTGCCAGTAGTGAGTCCTCAGCGGGGAAAAGGGAGCAGTACTTC. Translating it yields CASSESSAGKREQYF.

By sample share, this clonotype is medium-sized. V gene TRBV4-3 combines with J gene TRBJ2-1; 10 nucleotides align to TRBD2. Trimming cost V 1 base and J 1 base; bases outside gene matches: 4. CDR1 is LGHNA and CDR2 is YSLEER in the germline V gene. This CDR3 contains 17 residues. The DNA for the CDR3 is TGCGCCAGCAGCCAAGGTTCTAGCGGGAGTTCCTACAATGAGCAGTTCTTC. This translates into CASSQGSSGSSYNEQFF.

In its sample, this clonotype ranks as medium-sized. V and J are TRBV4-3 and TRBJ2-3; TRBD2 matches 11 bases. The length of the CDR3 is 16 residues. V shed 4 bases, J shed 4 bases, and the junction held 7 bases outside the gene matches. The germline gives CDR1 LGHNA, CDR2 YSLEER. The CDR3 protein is CASSPDPGLAADTQYF. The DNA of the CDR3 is TGCGCCAGCAGCCCAGATCCGGGACTAGCGGCAGATACGCAGTATTTT.

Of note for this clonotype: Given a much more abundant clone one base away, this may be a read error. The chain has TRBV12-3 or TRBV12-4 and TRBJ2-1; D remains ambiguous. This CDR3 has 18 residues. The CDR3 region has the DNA TGTGCCATCAGTTTAGTTATCCCGGGTAGCAGGTCATACAATGAGCAGTTCTTC. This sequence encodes CAISLVIPGSRSYNEQFF.

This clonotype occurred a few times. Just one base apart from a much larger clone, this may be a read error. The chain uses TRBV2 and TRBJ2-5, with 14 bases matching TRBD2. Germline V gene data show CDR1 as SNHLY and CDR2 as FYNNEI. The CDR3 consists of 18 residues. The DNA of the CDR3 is TGTGCCTGCAGAGATTTGTCCGGGACTAGCGGGAGTACGGAGACCCAGTACTTC. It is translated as CACRDLSGTSGSTETQYF.

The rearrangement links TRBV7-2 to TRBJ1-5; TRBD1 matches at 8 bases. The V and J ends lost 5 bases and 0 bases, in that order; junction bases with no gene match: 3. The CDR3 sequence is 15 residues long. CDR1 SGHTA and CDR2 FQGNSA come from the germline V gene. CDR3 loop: CASSLTGVSNQPQHF. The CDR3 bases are TGTGCCAGCAGCCTGACAGGGGTTAGCAATCAGCCCCAGCATTTT. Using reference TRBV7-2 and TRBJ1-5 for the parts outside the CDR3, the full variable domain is GAGVSQSPSNKVTEKGKDVELRCDPISGHTALYWYRQSLGQGLEFLIYFQGNSAPDKSGLPSDRFSAERTGGSVSTLTIQRTQQEDSAVYLCASSLTGVSNQPQHFGDGTRLSIL.

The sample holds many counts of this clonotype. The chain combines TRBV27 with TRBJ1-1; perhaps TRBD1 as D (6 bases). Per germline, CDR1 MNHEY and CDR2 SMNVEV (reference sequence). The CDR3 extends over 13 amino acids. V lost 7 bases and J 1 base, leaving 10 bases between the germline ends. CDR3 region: CASTGTKNTEAFF. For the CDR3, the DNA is TGTGCCAGCACCGGGACAAAGAACACTGAAGCTTTCTTT.

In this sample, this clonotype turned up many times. DNA for the CDR3: TGCGCCAGCAGCCAAGGCGGGGCGGTACCGGGGGAGACCCAGTACTTC. Translating it yields CASSQGGAVPGETQYF. The chain employs TRBV4-1 and TRBJ2-5; perhaps TRBD2 as D (6 bases). The CDR3 loop spans 16 amino acids. The V end lost 1 base, the J end lost 5 bases, and 17 bases lay between the germline ends. The germline V gene has CDR1 MGHRA and CDR2 YSYEKL.

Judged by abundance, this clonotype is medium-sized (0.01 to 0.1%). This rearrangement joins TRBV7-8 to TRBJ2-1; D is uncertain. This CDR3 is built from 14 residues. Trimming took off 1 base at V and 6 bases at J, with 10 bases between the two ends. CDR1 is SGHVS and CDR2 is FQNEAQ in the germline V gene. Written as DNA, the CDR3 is TGTGCCAGCAGCTTAGGCCGACCTCCCAATGAGCAGTTCTTC. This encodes CASSLGRPPNEQFF.